One and the same sample provided the 15 T cell receptor beta chains below, sequenced in a study of blood T cell repertoires in COVID-19. Sequenced by immunoSEQ multiplex PCR; TCRdb stores in-frame clones only, minus some. The table has about 50,000 clones, 85% to 90% seen once; the top ten hold about 4.2%. The sequencing input was peripheral blood. The source of these receptors is a man older than 75 with active COVID-19.

The genes are TRBV5-1 and TRBJ1-1; 9 nucleotides match TRBD1. V lost 3 bases to trimming and J lost 2 bases; unmatched junction nucleotides: 5. CDR3 length: 15 residues. Germline V gives CDR1 SGHRS, CDR2 YFSETQ. The CDR3 loop reads CASSWTGERNTEAFF. For the CDR3, the DNA is TGCGCCAGCAGCTGGACAGGGGAACGCAACACTGAAGCTTTCTTT.

The rearrangement joins TRBV7-3 to TRBJ2-3; no firm D call. Trimming removed 5 bases at V and 6 bases at J, with 9 bases between. Germline V gene data show CDR1 as SGHTA and CDR2 as FQGTGA. CDR3 size: 12 residues. CDR3 sequence (DNA): TGTGCCAGCAGCCCCCCCGGTGATACGCAGTATTTT. Protein product: CASSPPGDTQYF. Looking up the rest from reference TRBV7-3 and TRBJ2-3 gives the full variable domain: GAGVSQTPSNKVTEKGKYVELRCDPISGHTALYWYRQSLGQGPEFLIYFQGTGAADDSGLPNDRFFAVRPEGSVSTLKIQRTERGDSAVYLCASSPPGDTQYFGPGTRLTVL.

The chain joins TRBV21-1 to TRBJ2-2; the table's D call of TRBD1 was not tested on the DNA. TRBV21-1 is a pseudogene locus. The CDR3 covers 16 residues. The CDR3 DNA is TGTGCCAGCAGCAAAGGTGGGGACAGGGACACCGGGGAGCTGTTTTTT. Protein sequence: CASSKGGDRDTGELFF.

This clone appeared a single time. V is TRBV3-1 (or the pseudogene TRBV3-2) and J is TRBJ2-7, with 7 bases identical to TRBD2. Germline V gene lookup returns CDR1 LGHDT and CDR2 YNNKEL (reference sequence). CDR3 length equals 12 residues. Trimming took 6 bases from V and 12 from J; bases not matched to a gene: 11. The CDR3 DNA reads TGTGCCAGCAGACGCCGAGACAGCGGGACGTACTTC. Translated: CASRRRDSGTYF.

The chain has TRBV28 and TRBJ1-2; 8 nucleotides match TRBD1. The CDR3 has 17 amino acids. With 6 bases clipped from V and 4 bases from J, the junction kept 16 bases outside the gene matches. Germline values: CDR1 MDHEN, CDR2 SYDVKM. CDR3 DNA sequence: TGTGCCAGCAGGGTATGGGCGAACGCAGGGGGCGGCTATGGCTACACCTTC. The encoded protein is CASRVWANAGGGYGYTF.

This chain connects TRBV27 to TRBJ1-1; D might be TRBD1 (6 bases). Trimming removed 2 bases from V and 5 bases from J, with 15 bases in between. The CDR3 runs to 15 residues. From germline, CDR1 is MNHEY and CDR2 SMNVEV (reference sequence). The CDR3 loop reads CASSLRGGVVTEAFF. In DNA form, the CDR3 reads TGTGCCAGCAGTTTAAGGGGGGGGGTCGTTACTGAAGCTTTCTTT.

This chain joins TRBV27 and TRBJ1-2; the D gene is possibly TRBD1 (5 bases). Germline V lookup: CDR1 MNHEY, CDR2 SMNVEV (reference sequence). V was pared by 4 bases and J by 3 bases, with 12 bases between. The CDR3 covers 14 residues. CDR3 sequence reads: CASSSNPGHYGYTF. The CDR3 DNA is TGTGCCAGCAGTTCGAACCCAGGGCACTATGGCTACACCTTC.

V and J are TRBV5-5 and TRBJ2-7; 12 bases are a match to TRBD2. The length of the CDR3 is 15 residues. Germline CDR1 and CDR2: SGHKS and YYEKEE (reference sequence). With 4 bases clipped from V and 6 bases from J, the junction kept 8 bases outside the gene matches. The CDR3 coding sequence is TGTGCCAGCAGCCACGGACTAGCGGGATTTGCCGAGCAGTACTTC. Its translation: CASSHGLAGFAEQYF.

The J gene is TRBJ1-5, the V gene TRBV19, with D perhaps TRBD1 (5 bases). The V end lost 7 bases, the J end lost 5 bases, and 21 bases lay between the germline ends. The CDR3 loop spans 16 amino acids. In germline, CDR1 is LNHDA, CDR2 SQIVND (reference sequence). DNA for the CDR3: TGTGCCAGTAACCCGGGGTCGGGCAGGGACTATCAGCCCCAGCATTTT. This translates into CASNPGSGRDYQPQHF.

As DNA, the CDR3 is TGTGCCAGCAGCGCGGCCCGGACTAGCGGGCGCTACGAGCAGTACTTC. This sequence encodes CASSAARTSGRYEQYF. The V and J genes are TRBV5-5 and TRBJ2-7; 11 bases are a match to TRBD2. Germline V gene sequence: CDR1 SGHKS, CDR2 YYEKEE (reference sequence). V lost 4 bases and J lost 3; bases outside the gene matches: 9. This CDR3 is 16 amino acids long.

The chain carries TRBV5-4 and TRBJ2-1; no firm D call. Per germline, CDR1 SGHNT and CDR2 YYREEE (reference sequence). V gave up 0 bases and J gave up 2 bases, with 12 bases separating them. The CDR3 is made up of 16 amino acids. The CDR3 loop reads CASSLGPRDTYNEQFF. The DNA for the CDR3 is TGTGCCAGCAGCTTGGGGCCAAGAGACACCTACAATGAGCAGTTCTTC.

The CDR3 DNA follows: TGTGCCAGCAGTCCCAGACGAGGGGGAAATGAAAAACTGTTTTTT. As protein: CASSPRRGGNEKLFF. The chain uses TRBV6-5 and TRBJ1-4; perhaps TRBD1 as D (6 bases). The CDR3 totals 15 residues. Germline CDR1 MNHEY, CDR2 SVGAGI. Trimming pared 5 bases from V and 5 bases from J, leaving 15 bases between.

The chain employs TRBV6-1 and TRBJ1-1, with D unresolved. The CDR3 extends over 12 amino acids. Trimming pared 3 bases from V and 3 bases from J, leaving 5 bases between. In germline, CDR1 is MNHNS, CDR2 SASEGT. As DNA, the CDR3 is TGTGCCAGCAGTGAGAGGGACACTGAAGCTTTCTTT. Protein: CASSERDTEAFF.

The chain recombines TRBV7-9 with TRBJ2-7, with TRBD2 as a possible D gene (5 bases). The CDR3 is 13 amino acids. CDR1 and CDR2 from the germline V gene are SEHNR and FQNEAQ (reference sequence). Trimming took off 3 bases at V and 1 base at J, with 7 bases between the two ends. The DNA for the CDR3 is TGTGCCAGCAGCTTTAGCGTATCCTACGAGCAGTACTTC. This translates into CASSFSVSYEQYF.

The chain employs TRBV5-5 and TRBJ2-1, with 8 positions matching TRBD2. Germline CDR1 SGHKS, CDR2 YYEKEE (reference sequence). The CDR3 consists of 14 residues. J gave up 4 bases and V 7 bases, and 7 bases lay outside the gene matches. CDR3 DNA: TGTGCCAGCCGACCGGGACTAGTGTACAATGAGCAGTTCTTC. Translation: CASRPGLVYNEQFF.